The next 29 T cell receptor beta chains were all read from a single sample in a study of T cell responses to AZD1222 COVID-19 vaccine. The assay was immunoSEQ multiplex PCR, and TCRdb's table has in-frame clones only and misses some. Here the sample spans over 110,000 clones, 80% to 95% being singletons. Sequences were derived from peripheral blood, sampled on day 0 of AZD1222 vaccination. These receptor sequences come from an adult in good health.

The chain carries TRBV3-1 (or the pseudogene TRBV3-2) and TRBJ1-6, with 7 bases matching TRBD1. This CDR3 is built from 14 residues. Germline values: CDR1 LGHDT, CDR2 YNNKEL (reference sequence). Trimming cost V 3 bases and J 7 bases; bases outside gene matches: 3. CDR3 sequence reads: CASSQGQQNSPLHF. The CDR3 region has the DNA TGTGCCAGCAGCCAGGGACAGCAAAATTCACCCCTCCACTTT.

The chain couples TRBV28 to TRBJ1-5, with D possibly matching TRBD1 (5 bases). The CDR3 covers 17 residues. Germline assignment: CDR1 MDHEN and CDR2 SYDVKM. Trimming left V 5 bases short and J 3 bases short, with 20 bases between. The CDR3 reads CASSPFSIRENNQPQHF. The CDR3 DNA follows: TGTGCCAGCAGTCCATTTTCCATCAGGGAGAACAATCAGCCCCAGCATTTT.

V and J are TRBV18 and TRBJ1-2; TRBD1 matches 12 bases. Germline V lookup: CDR1 KGHSH, CDR2 LQKENI. CDR3 length: 15 residues. The J segment lost 8 bases and the V segment lost 3 bases, leaving 7 bases of the junction unmatched. The CDR3 sequence is CASSPLGQGARGYTF. DNA for the CDR3: TGTGCCAGCTCACCCCTGGGACAGGGGGCGCGGGGCTACACCTTC.

J is TRBJ1-4 and V is TRBV5-1; no clear D gene. Per germline, CDR1 SGHRS and CDR2 YFSETQ. This CDR3 has 14 amino acids. Trimming took 3 bases from V and 0 from J, leaving 6 bases between them. In DNA, the CDR3 is TGCGCCAGCAGCTCAACAGCAACTAATGAAAAACTGTTTTTT. Translation: CASSSTATNEKLFF.

The chain employs TRBV29-1 and TRBJ1-2; D may be TRBD1 (5 bases). The germline V gene has CDR1 SQVTM and CDR2 ANQGSEA. The CDR3 is 12 amino acids. Trimming left V 6 bases short and J 7 bases short, with 15 bases between. The CDR3 DNA follows: TGCAGCGTCAGGGAGGGAGCTTTTGGCTACACCTTC. Its protein is CSVREGAFGYTF.

The V and J genes are TRBV10-1 and TRBJ2-7, with 10 bases identical to TRBD2. This CDR3 contains 16 residues. V gave up 0 bases and J gave up 2 bases; unmatched junction bases: 4. CDR1 and CDR2 from the germline V gene are WNHNN and SYGVQD (reference sequence). The CDR3 nucleotides read TGCGCCAGCAGTGAGTCTAGACTAGCGGGCACCTACGAGCAGTACTTC. It yields the protein CASSESRLAGTYEQYF.

J is TRBJ2-7 and V is TRBV27; D tentatively reads TRBD1 or TRBD2 (5 bases each). The CDR3 has 14 residues. Germline V gives CDR1 MNHEY, CDR2 SMNVEV (reference sequence). V shed 6 bases and J shed 2 bases, with 14 bases lying between them. In DNA form, the CDR3 reads TGTGCCAGCAGCAACCGGGACGCAACCTACGAGCAGTACTTC. This translates into CASSNRDATYEQYF.

This clone was picked up one time. The genes are TRBV9 and TRBJ2-3; 7 bases are shared with TRBD2. The trim removed 4 bases at V and 4 bases at J, leaving 6 bases unmatched. The CDR3 is 14 residues long. Germline V gene data show CDR1 as SGDLS and CDR2 as YYNGEE. Written as DNA, the CDR3 is TGTGCCAGCAGCCCCCGGGGGAGGGCAGATACGCAGTATTTT. Translated, it gives CASSPRGRADTQYF. Looking up the rest from reference TRBV9 and TRBJ2-3 gives the full variable domain: DSGVTQTPKHLITATGQRVTLRCSPRSGDLSVYWYQQSLDQGLQFLIQYYNGEERAKGNILERFSAQQFPDLHSELNLSSLELGDSALYFCASSPRGRADTQYFGPGTRLTVL.

V is TRBV28 and J is TRBJ1-5; 9 bases agree with TRBD1. CDR3 length: 15 residues. V shed 6 bases, J shed 7 bases, and the junction held 10 bases outside the gene matches. Germline CDR1 MDHEN, CDR2 SYDVKM. This chain's CDR3 is CASRDTGGAGQPQHF. The CDR3 nucleotides are TGTGCCAGCAGGGATACAGGGGGCGCAGGACAGCCCCAGCATTTT.

This chain links TRBV10-3 with TRBJ1-4; D remains unclear. The CDR3 consists of 13 residues. Germline CDR1 and CDR2: ENHRY and SYGVKD. The ends were cut back, 3 bases at V and 5 bases at J, with 7 bases in the middle. This CDR3 is CAISEGRNEKLFF. CDR3 DNA: TGTGCCATCAGTGAAGGGCGGAATGAAAAACTGTTTTTT.

This rearrangement joins TRBV9 to TRBJ1-1; tentative D call: TRBD1 (5 bases). The CDR3 has 13 amino acids. CDR1 is SGDLS, CDR2 YYNGEE, per germline. V lost 1 base, J lost 8 bases, and 12 bases lay in between. As DNA, the CDR3 is TGTGCCAGCAGCGTAAGGGACTACTTAGAAGCTTTCTTT. This gives the protein CASSVRDYLEAFF.

The J gene is TRBJ1-2, the V gene TRBV15; TRBD1 might be the D (5 bases). Germline assignment: CDR1 LNHNV and CDR2 YYDKDF (reference sequence). V was cut by 3 bases and J by 3 bases, with 17 bases left in between. The CDR3 runs 16 residues. The CDR3: CATSRSFGAFDYGYTF. The CDR3 DNA reads as TGTGCCACCAGCAGGTCTTTCGGGGCCTTTGACTATGGCTACACCTTC.

This clone was detected a few times. The V call is TRBV9, the J call TRBJ2-7; 8 nucleotides agree with TRBD1. The V segment lost 2 bases and the J segment 3 bases; nucleotides outside the gene matches: 4. Germline loops: CDR1 SGDLS, CDR2 YYNGEE. The CDR3 consists of 14 residues. CDR3 nucleotides: TGTGCCAGCAGCGTCGGACAGGGTGTCTACGAGCAGTACTTC. Protein sequence: CASSVGQGVYEQYF. The full variable domain, its missing parts supplied by reference TRBV9 and TRBJ2-7, is DSGVTQTPKHLITATGQRVTLRCSPRSGDLSVYWYQQSLDQGLQFLIQYYNGEERAKGNILERFSAQQFPDLHSELNLSSLELGDSALYFCASSVGQGVYEQYFGPGTRLTVT.

This rearrangement joins TRBV28 to TRBJ1-5; D ambiguous. Germline V lookup: CDR1 MDHEN, CDR2 SYDVKM. The CDR3 runs 13 residues. Trimming pared 4 bases from V and 7 bases from J, leaving 11 bases between. DNA of the CDR3: TGTGCCAGCAGTTCCACATCACTCCAGCCCCAGCATTTT. This translates into CASSSTSLQPQHF.

The chain recombines TRBV27 with TRBJ1-1; no clear D gene. The CDR3 has 13 amino acids. Germline V CDR1 and CDR2: MNHEY, SMNVEV (reference sequence). With 5 bases removed from V and 0 bases from J, the gap between germline ends came to 7 bases. CDR3 sequence (DNA): TGTGCCAGCAGTGTGGCCCTGAACACTGAAGCTTTCTTT. Translation gives CASSVALNTEAFF.

Only one count was recorded for this clone. V usage is TRBV29-1 and J usage is TRBJ1-2; no definite D call. The CDR3 runs 12 residues. The germline CDR1 and CDR2 sequences are SQVTM and ANQGSEA. The V end was cut by 6 bases, the J end by 3 bases, with 11 bases between. CDR3 region: CSVANGYYGYTF. CDR3 DNA sequence: TGCAGCGTGGCAAACGGATACTATGGCTACACCTTC.

V usage is TRBV6-5 and J usage is TRBJ2-7; perhaps TRBD2 as D (5 bases). The V end was cut by 2 bases, the J end by 0 bases, with 11 bases between. Germline V gives CDR1 MNHEY, CDR2 SVGAGI. The CDR3 has 15 amino acids. In DNA, the CDR3 is TGTGCCAGCAGTTACGGGAGCGGCGGCTCCTACGAGCAGTACTTC. It specifies CASSYGSGGSYEQYF.

The V call is TRBV2, the J call TRBJ1-3, with 7 bases lining up with TRBD1. The CDR3 is 16 residues long. The germline V gene encodes CDR1 SNHLY and CDR2 FYNNEI. V shed 4 bases, J shed 0 bases, and the junction held 6 bases outside the gene matches. CDR3: CASSAWDSGSGNTIYF. The CDR3 bases are TGTGCCAGCAGTGCTTGGGACAGCGGCTCTGGAAACACCATATATTTT.

This clone was found once. The V and J genes are TRBV10-2 and TRBJ1-6; 9 bases agree with TRBD1. V shed 4 bases, J shed 5 bases, and the junction held 0 bases outside the gene matches. CDR1 and CDR2 (germline): WSHSY, SAAADI. This CDR3 contains 14 residues. DNA for the CDR3: TGCGCCAGCAGTGGGGACAGGGATAATTCACCCCTCCACTTT. Protein sequence: CASSGDRDNSPLHF.

The rearrangement joins TRBV28 to TRBJ1-4; 8 bases align to TRBD1. Germline V gives CDR1 MDHEN, CDR2 SYDVKM. J was trimmed by 7 bases and V by 6 bases; bases with no gene match: 7. The CDR3 is made up of 14 amino acids. The CDR3, as DNA: TGTGCCAGCAGGCCCGCCGGGACAGGTGAAAAACTGTTTTTT. Translating gives CASRPAGTGEKLFF.

J is TRBJ2-7 and V is TRBV5-1; 8 bases are a match to TRBD1. V lost 0 bases to trimming and J lost 4 bases; unmatched junction nucleotides: 15. The CDR3 length is 18 residues. Germline CDR1 reads SGHRS; CDR2 reads YFSETQ. CDR3 coding DNA: TGCGCCAGCAGCTTGGGGGCAGGGGGCGCCCCCCTCGCGTACGAGCAGTACTTC. Its translation is CASSLGAGGAPLAYEQYF.

The V call is TRBV19, the J call TRBJ1-1; D unclear. The ends were cut back, 1 base at V and 0 bases at J, with 3 bases in the middle. Germline V gene data show CDR1 as LNHDA and CDR2 as SQIVND (reference sequence). The CDR3 has 13 residues. CDR3 sequence reads: CASSIAMNTEAFF. As DNA, the CDR3 is TGTGCCAGTAGTATAGCCATGAACACTGAAGCTTTCTTT.

The J gene is TRBJ1-2, the V gene TRBV9; D is unclear. The CDR3 is made up of 13 amino acids. Germline V gives CDR1 SGDLS, CDR2 YYNGEE. The V end lost 4 bases, the J end lost 9 bases, and 16 bases lay between the germline ends. The CDR3 bases are TGTGCCAGCAGCTCCCGCGGTAGCCGGAGCTACACCTTC. Translated, it gives CASSSRGSRSYTF.

The chain carries TRBV21-1 and TRBJ2-7; the table's D call of TRBD2 was not tested on the DNA. TRBV21-1 is described as a pseudogene. The CDR3 has 18 residues. CDR3 region: CASSRGGSGTSVAHEQYF. The CDR3 coding sequence is TGTGCCAGCAGCCGCGGCGGATCGGGGACTAGTGTCGCCCACGAGCAGTACTTC.

This chain links TRBV4-2 with TRBJ1-3; 8 bases match TRBD1. V shed 3 bases and J 0 bases; nucleotides not matched to a gene: 7. The CDR3 loop spans 17 amino acids. Germline CDR1 reads LGHNA; CDR2 reads YNFKEQ. This chain's CDR3 is CASSQPDGQGSGNTIYF. CDR3 sequence (DNA): TGTGCCAGCAGCCAGCCGGATGGACAGGGCTCTGGAAACACCATATATTTT.

The chain has TRBV6-5 and TRBJ2-2; TRBD1 matches at 7 bases. This CDR3 is built from 15 residues. Unmatched junction bases numbered 6, after V lost 4 bases and J lost 4 bases. Germline V gene sequence: CDR1 MNHEY, CDR2 SVGAGI. The CDR3 sequence is CASSSRGRGTGELFF. The CDR3 DNA reads as TGTGCCAGCAGTTCGAGGGGGCGAGGCACCGGGGAGCTGTTTTTT.

The chain links TRBV27 to TRBJ1-5; D possibly corresponds to TRBD1 (6 bases). Looked up from germline, CDR1 is MNHEY and CDR2 is SMNVEV (reference sequence). The CDR3 is made up of 15 amino acids. V lost 5 bases and J lost 0, with 11 bases in between. CDR3 residues: CASSRTANSNQPQHF. CDR3 nucleotide sequence: TGTGCCAGCAGTCGGACAGCTAATAGCAATCAGCCCCAGCATTTT.

This rearrangement joins TRBV14 to TRBJ2-2; TRBD1 aligns across 8 bases. The CDR3 contains 17 residues. V lost 4 bases to trimming and J lost 5 bases; unmatched junction nucleotides: 12. CDR1 is SGHDN, CDR2 FVKESK, per germline. The CDR3 coding sequence is TGTGCCAGCAGCCCTTTTACCGGACAGGGAGGAACCGGGGAGCTGTTTTTT. This codes for CASSPFTGQGGTGELFF.

This clone was seen only a few times. The chain carries TRBV5-5 and TRBJ2-7; tentatively, D is TRBD2 (6 bases). The germline V gene encodes CDR1 SGHKS and CDR2 YYEKEE (reference sequence). The CDR3 totals 15 residues. Trimming left V 5 bases short and J 4 bases short, with 19 bases between. Written as DNA, the CDR3 is TGTGCCAGCAGACTCGCGGGGAGTAAAAGGTACGAGCAGTACTTC. Translated, it gives CASRLAGSKRYEQYF. The whole variable domain, remainder taken from reference TRBV5-5 and TRBJ2-7, is DAGVTQSPTHLIKTRGQQVTLRCSPISGHKSVSWYQQVLGQGPQFIFQYYEKEERGRGNFPDRFSARQFPNYSSELNVNALLLGDSALYLCASRLAGSKRYEQYFGPGTRLTVT.